Sequencing of this TCR beta chain was carried out in a study of blood T cell repertoires in COVID-19. Looking at the study overall: Collection of acute and convalescent COVID-19 samples took place in the United States, Italy and Spain.

Source study methods: Amplified reference gene primers provided the basis for estimating nucleated cell counts. Measured with immunoSEQ multiplex PCR; TCRdb has only the in-frame clones, and not every one. V and J calls and clone size come straight from that table; D and trimming were deduced from the DNA. The table shows some 74,000 clones, with 70% to 80% occurring only once. The TCR originated in a man aged 65 to 79 with active or convalescent COVID-19. The specimen sequenced was peripheral blood.

In DNA, the CDR3 is TGTGCCAGTGGGAGGGGCAGGGTGGATGAAAAACTGTTTTTT. Translated, it gives CASGRGRVDEKLFF. The V call is TRBV6-5, the J call TRBJ1-4, with D tentatively TRBD1 (5 bases). From germline, CDR1 is MNHEY and CDR2 SVGAGI. Trimming took 9 bases from V and 6 from J, leaving 17 bases between them. The CDR3 extends over 14 amino acids.